Given below is one T cell receptor beta chain in context. V dropped 4 bases and J dropped 4; count of bases not matched to a gene: 7. CDR1 and CDR2 (germline): LGHNA, YSLEER. The CDR3 has 17 residues. In the authors' methods: As immunoSEQ supplied junction-only sequences (without quality scores), filtering differed. Libraries were prepared by immunoSEQ multiplex PCR; TCRdb keeps only in-frame clonotypes and omits some of them. From that table come the V and J calls and clone size; the DNA was used to work out D and trimming. The profile shows approximately 2.5 million clones, about 92% of them singletons. This record comes from a study of shared clonotypes between healthy human individuals.

The chain joins TRBV4-3 to TRBJ2-5; 15 positions agree with TRBD2. The TCR sequence derives from a man between 18 and 35 years old in good health. The sample comprised naive CD4+ T cells sorted from blood. Subset: CD45RA+ positively selected. CDR3: CASSLSPGLAGGETQYF. The CDR3 DNA follows: TGCGCCAGCAGCCTCTCCCCGGGACTAGCGGGAGGAGAGACCCAGTACTTC.